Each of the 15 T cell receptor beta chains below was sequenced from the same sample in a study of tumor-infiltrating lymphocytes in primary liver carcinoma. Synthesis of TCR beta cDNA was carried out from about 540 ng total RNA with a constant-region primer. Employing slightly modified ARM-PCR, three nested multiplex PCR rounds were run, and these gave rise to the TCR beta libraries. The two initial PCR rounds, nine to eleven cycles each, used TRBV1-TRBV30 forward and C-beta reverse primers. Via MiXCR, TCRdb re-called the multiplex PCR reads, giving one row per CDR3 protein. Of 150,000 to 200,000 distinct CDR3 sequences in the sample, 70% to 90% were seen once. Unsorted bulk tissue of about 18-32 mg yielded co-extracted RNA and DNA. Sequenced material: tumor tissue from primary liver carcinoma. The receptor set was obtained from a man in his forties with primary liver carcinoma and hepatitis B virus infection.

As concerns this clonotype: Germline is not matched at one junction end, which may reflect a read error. CDR3 sequence reads: CTSSYSDSRQDKVSRQPQHF. CDR3 DNA sequence: TGTACCAGCAGTTACTCGGACTCTCGACAGGACAAGGTGTCCCGTCAGCCCCAGCATTTT. The gene calls are TRBV6-2 or TRBV6-3 and TRBJ1-5, with D perhaps TRBD1 (6 bases). In germline, CDR1 is MNHEY, CDR2 SVGEGT. CDR3 size: 20 residues.

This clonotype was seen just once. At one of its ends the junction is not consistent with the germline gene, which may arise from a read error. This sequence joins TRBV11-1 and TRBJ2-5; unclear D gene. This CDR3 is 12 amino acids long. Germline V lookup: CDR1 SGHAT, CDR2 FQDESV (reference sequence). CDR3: CTSSQLWETQYF. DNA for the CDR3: TGTACCAGCAGCCAGCTGTGGGAGACCCAGTACTTC.

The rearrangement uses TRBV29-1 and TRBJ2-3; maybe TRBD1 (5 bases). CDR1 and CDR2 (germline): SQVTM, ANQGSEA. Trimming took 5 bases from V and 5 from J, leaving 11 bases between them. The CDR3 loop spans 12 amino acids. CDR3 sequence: CSVRWGGDTQYF. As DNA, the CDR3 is TGCAGCGTTCGATGGGGCGGAGATACGCAGTATTTT.

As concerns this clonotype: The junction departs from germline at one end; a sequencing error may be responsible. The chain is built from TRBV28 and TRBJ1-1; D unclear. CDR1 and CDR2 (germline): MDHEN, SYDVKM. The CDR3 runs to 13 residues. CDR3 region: CDSRPPGRDEPFF. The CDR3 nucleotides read TGTGACAGCAGGCCCCCTGGACGTGATGAACCTTTCTTT.

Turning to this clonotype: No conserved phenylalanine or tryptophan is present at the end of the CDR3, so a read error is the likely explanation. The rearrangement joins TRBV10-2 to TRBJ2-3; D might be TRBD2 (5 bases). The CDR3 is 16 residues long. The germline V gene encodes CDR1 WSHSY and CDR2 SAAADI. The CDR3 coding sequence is TGCGCCAGCAGTCTTGGACTCCCGAGGAACACAGTTACGCAGTATTAT. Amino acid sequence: CASSLGLPRNTVTQYY.

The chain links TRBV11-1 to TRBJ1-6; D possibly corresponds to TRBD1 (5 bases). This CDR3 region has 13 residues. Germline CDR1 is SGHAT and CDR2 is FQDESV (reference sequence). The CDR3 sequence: CITSRTLVSPLHF. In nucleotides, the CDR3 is TGTATCACCAGTCGGACACTGGTTTCACCCCTCCACTTT.

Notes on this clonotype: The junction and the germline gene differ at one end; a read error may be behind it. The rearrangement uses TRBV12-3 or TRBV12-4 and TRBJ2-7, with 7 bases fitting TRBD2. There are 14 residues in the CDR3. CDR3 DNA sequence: TGTGCCAGCAGTCCAGCGGGATTAAGGAACGAGCATTACTTC. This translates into CASSPAGLRNEHYF.

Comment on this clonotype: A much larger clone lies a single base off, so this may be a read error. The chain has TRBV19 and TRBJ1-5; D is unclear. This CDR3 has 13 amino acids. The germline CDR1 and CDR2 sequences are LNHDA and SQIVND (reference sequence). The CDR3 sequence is CASSSGFDHPQHF. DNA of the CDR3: TGTGCCAGTAGTTCTGGATTCGATCATCCCCAGCATTTT.

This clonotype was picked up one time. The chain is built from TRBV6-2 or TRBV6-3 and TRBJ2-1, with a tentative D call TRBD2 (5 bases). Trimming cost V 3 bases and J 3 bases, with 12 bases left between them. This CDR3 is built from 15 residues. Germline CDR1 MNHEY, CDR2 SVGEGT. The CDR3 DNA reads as TGTGCCAGCAGTTATCGGGAAAATGGCTACAATGAGCAGTTCTTC. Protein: CASSYRENGYNEQFF.

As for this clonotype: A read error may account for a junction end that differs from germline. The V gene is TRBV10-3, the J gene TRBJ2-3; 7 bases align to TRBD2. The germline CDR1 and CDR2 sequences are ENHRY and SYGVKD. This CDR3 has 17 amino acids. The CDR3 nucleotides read TGTACCATCAGTGTATCCCCCGGGATAGGGAGGGCAGATACGCAGTATTTT. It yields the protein CTISVSPGIGRADTQYF.

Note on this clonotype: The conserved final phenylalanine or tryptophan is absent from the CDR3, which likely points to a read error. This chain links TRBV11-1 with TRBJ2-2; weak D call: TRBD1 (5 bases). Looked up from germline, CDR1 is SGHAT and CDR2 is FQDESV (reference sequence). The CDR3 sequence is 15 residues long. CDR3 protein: CATSYTGPLSGELFY. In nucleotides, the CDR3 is TGTGCCACCAGCTATACAGGACCTTTATCCGGGGAGCTGTTTTAT.

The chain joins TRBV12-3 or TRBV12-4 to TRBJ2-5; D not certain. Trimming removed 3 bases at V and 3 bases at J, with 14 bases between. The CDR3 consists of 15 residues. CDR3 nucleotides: TGTGCCAGCAGTTTTTCTCCGGTGCTAGAAGAGACCCAGTACTTC. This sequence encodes CASSFSPVLEETQYF.

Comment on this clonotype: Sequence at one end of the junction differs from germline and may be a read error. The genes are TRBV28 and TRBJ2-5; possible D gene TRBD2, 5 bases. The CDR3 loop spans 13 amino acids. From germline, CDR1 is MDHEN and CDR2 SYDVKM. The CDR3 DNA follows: TGTGCCAGCAGTTTGGGAGCCCCAAAGACCAAGTACTTC. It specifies CASSLGAPKTKYF.

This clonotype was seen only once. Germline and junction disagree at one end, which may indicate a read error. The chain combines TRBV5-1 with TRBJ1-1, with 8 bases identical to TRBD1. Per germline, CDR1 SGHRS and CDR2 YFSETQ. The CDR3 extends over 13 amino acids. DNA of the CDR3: TGCGCCAACAGCTTCGGACAGGGCATTGAAGCTTTCTTT. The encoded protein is CANSFGQGIEAFF.

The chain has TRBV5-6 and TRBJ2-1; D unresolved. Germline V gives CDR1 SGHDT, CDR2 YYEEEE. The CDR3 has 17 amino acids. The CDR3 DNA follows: TGTTCCAACAGCTTGGGATTGGGCTCATCAGGATACAATGAGCAGTTCTTC. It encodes CSNSLGLGSSGYNEQFF.